This T cell receptor beta chain was identified during a study of cytomegalovirus exposure and HLA in healthy donors. The PCR employed 60 Vbeta primers together with 13 Jbeta primers. Sequenced by immunoSEQ multiplex PCR; TCRdb stores in-frame clones only, minus some. The table includes under 95,000 clones, approximately 7.1% detected once. The CDR3 is 19 residues long. Germline assignment: CDR1 LNHDA and CDR2 SQIVND (reference sequence). Losses at the gene ends were 8 bases for V and 3 bases for J; bases not matched to a gene: 14. The TCR originated in a man aged 50 to 60 in good health and CMV-seronegative. The rearrangement links TRBV19 to TRBJ1-6, with 12 bases that match TRBD1. Sequenced input: PBMCs. CDR3 in amino acids: CASRPFIRDRGHYNSPLHF. The CDR3 region has the DNA TGTGCCAGTCGTCCTTTCATCCGGGACAGGGGGCACTATAATTCACCCCTCCACTTT.